Below are 25 T cell receptor beta chains sequenced from a single sample in a study of tumor-infiltrating lymphocytes in primary liver carcinoma (dated by TCRdb to 2016 to 2017). Instrument on record: Illumina HiSeq 2500. Starting from about 500 ng total RNA, TCRbeta-specific cDNA was produced by reverse transcription with a constant-region primer and ProtoScript II reverse transcriptase. Three nested multiplex PCR rounds, following a slightly modified ARM-PCR procedure, were used to build the TCRbeta libraries. Each of the first two PCR rounds ran for 10 cycles and used multiplex TRBV1-TRBV30 forward primers together with a Cbeta reverse primer. TCRdb reprocessed the public reads (quality trimming at Q25 with fastp, clone calling with MiXCR) and kept in-frame beta chains. Rows merge per CDR3 protein into single entries with the most common DNA and genes. Across this sample there are some 87,000 distinct CDR3 sequences, with approximately 72% seen only once. Of the sample, 27% is held by the ten largest clones.

Total RNA and DNA were co-extracted without cell sorting from around 20-30 mg of bulk tissue using the AllPrep DNA/RNA mini kit. Sequenced sample: tumor-adjacent normal liver tissue. The source is a man aged 35 to 55 with primary liver carcinoma and hepatitis B virus infection.

This clonotype came up many times. V and J are TRBV28 and TRBJ1-2; D remains ambiguous. There are 16 residues in the CDR3. The germline CDR1 and CDR2 sequences are MDHEN and SYDVKM. V was pared by 6 bases and J by 5 bases, with 22 bases between. In DNA, the CDR3 is TGTGCCAGCAGGATCAGCACAAGTTTGACTAGATATGGCTACACCTTC. It specifies CASRISTSLTRYGYTF.

This clonotype was counted at least ten times. This chain joins TRBV10-1 and TRBJ2-3; TRBD2 matches at 9 bases. V lost 2 bases, J lost 3 bases, and 0 bases stayed unmatched. The CDR3 covers 14 residues. Looked up from germline, CDR1 is WNHNN and CDR2 is SYGVQD (reference sequence). CDR3 nucleotides: TGCGCCAGCAGTGAGGGACTAGCGACAGATACGCAGTATTTT. Translation gives CASSEGLATDTQYF.

On this clonotype itself: Compared with germline, one end of the junction differs, possibly owing to a read error. This chain connects TRBV5-5 to TRBJ1-1; D call uncertain. Looked up from germline, CDR1 is SGHKS and CDR2 is YYEKEE (reference sequence). This CDR3 is 13 amino acids long. The CDR3 nucleotides are TGTGCCAGCAGCTTGGGAGGCTACACTGAAGCTCTCTTT. It is translated as CASSLGGYTEALF.

As regards this clonotype: The conserved phenylalanine or tryptophan is not found at the CDR3 terminus, so this likely reflects a read error. The genes are TRBV2 and TRBJ2-4; 12 bases agree with TRBD2. The CDR3 contains 19 residues. CDR1 and CDR2 (germline): SNHLY, FYNNEI. Here the CDR3 DNA reads TGTGCCAGTAGTGTTGGGACTAGCGGGTGTAGGGGGGCCAAAAACATTCAGTACCTC. Its translation is CASSVGTSGCRGAKNIQYL.

Notes on this clonotype: At one end the junction does not follow the germline gene, possibly because of a read error. The rearrangement uses TRBV29-1 and TRBJ1-2; D is ambiguous. The germline gives CDR1 SQVTM, CDR2 ANQGSEA. This CDR3 is 14 amino acids long. The CDR3 bases are TGCAGCGTTGAACCGGGAGGATGGTACTACGGCTACACCTTC. This translates into CSVEPGGWYYGYTF.

This clonotype was seen many times. J is TRBJ1-1 and V is TRBV5-1, with D tentatively TRBD1 (5 bases). The germline V gene has CDR1 SGHRS and CDR2 YFSETQ. V shed 3 bases and J shed 2 bases, with 8 bases lying between them. This CDR3 has 13 amino acids. The CDR3 is CASSSGANTEAFF. The CDR3 DNA follows: TGCGCCAGCAGCTCCGGGGCTAACACTGAAGCTTTCTTT.

For this clonotype: The junction shows a germline mismatch at one end, possibly a read error. The V and J genes are TRBV11-2 and TRBJ2-3; D is perhaps TRBD1 or TRBD2 (5 bases each). Germline V gene sequence: CDR1 SGHAT, CDR2 FQNNGV. This CDR3 has 15 residues. CDR3 DNA: TGTGCCAGCAGGCTGCTCAGAGGGGCCACAGATACACAGTATTTT. Protein product: CASRLLRGATDTQYF.

The chain joins TRBV29-1 to TRBJ2-1, with 8 nucleotides matching TRBD2. Trimming cost V 8 bases and J 9 bases; bases outside gene matches: 12. The CDR3 loop spans 13 amino acids. Germline CDR1 SQVTM, CDR2 ANQGSEA. The CDR3 spells CSPEGLVRSEQFF. CDR3 bases: TGCAGCCCCGAGGGACTAGTTCGTAGTGAGCAGTTCTTC.

About this clonotype: With a much larger clone just one base away, this may be a read error. V is TRBV10-2 and J is TRBJ2-7; D is perhaps TRBD1 or TRBD2 (5 bases each). Trimming stripped 6 bases from V and 5 bases from J, with 20 bases between. CDR3 length: 15 amino acids. Looked up from germline, CDR1 is WSHSY and CDR2 is SAAADI. CDR3 in amino acids: CASSNARDRPHEQYF. CDR3 in DNA: TGCGCCAGCAGCAATGCCCGGGACCGGCCCCACGAGCAGTACTTC.

V gene TRBV5-4 combines with J gene TRBJ1-2, with D tentatively TRBD1 (6 bases). Germline lookup yields CDR1 SGHNT and CDR2 YYREEE (reference sequence). The germline V and J ends were trimmed by 4 bases and 1 base, with 14 bases remaining between them. The CDR3 is 15 residues long. The CDR3 region has the DNA TGTGCCAGCAGCCACAGGGAGATAGTTAACTATGGCTACACCTTC. Amino acids: CASSHREIVNYGYTF.

This sequence joins TRBV12-3 or TRBV12-4 and TRBJ1-3, with D uncertain. V was cut by 5 bases and J by 7 bases, with 18 bases left in between. The CDR3 is 15 amino acids. CDR3 DNA: TGTGCCAGCAGTCTCGGACTGATGGTCGGGAACACCATATATTTT. Residues: CASSLGLMVGNTIYF.

The V call is TRBV18, the J call TRBJ2-7; perhaps TRBD2 as D (6 bases). The germline V gene has CDR1 KGHSH and CDR2 LQKENI. The V gene lost 0 bases and the J gene lost 3 bases, with 12 bases spanning the gap. The CDR3 is 15 residues long. Here the CDR3 reads CASSPPTRGLYEQYF. CDR3 coding DNA: TGTGCCAGCTCACCACCGACAAGGGGACTCTACGAGCAGTACTTC.

Many counts were recorded for this clonotype. The V gene is TRBV29-1, the J gene TRBJ2-7; TRBD1 agrees at 9 bases. This CDR3 contains 11 residues. Unmatched junction bases numbered 3, after V lost 6 bases and J lost 6 bases. Germline CDR1 and CDR2: SQVTM and ANQGSEA. The CDR3 sequence: CSVGTGFEQYF. The CDR3 nucleotides are TGCAGCGTGGGGACAGGGTTCGAGCAGTACTTC.

As for this clonotype: A much larger clone lies a single base off, so this may be a read error. This sequence joins TRBV6-5 and TRBJ1-5; D remains ambiguous. The CDR3 loop spans 13 amino acids. The germline V gene encodes CDR1 MNHEY and CDR2 SVGAGI. This CDR3 reads CASSYRLNQPQRF. CDR3 nucleotides: TGTGCCAGCAGTTACCGGCTCAATCAGCCCCAGCGTTTT.

The chain recombines TRBV7-9 with TRBJ1-1, with D perhaps TRBD1 (6 bases). The V end lost 5 bases, the J end lost 4 bases, and 17 bases lay between the germline ends. CDR1 and CDR2 (germline): SEHNR, FQNEAQ (reference sequence). The CDR3 is made up of 15 amino acids. CDR3 sequence reads: CASSPQGLLSTEAFF. CDR3 nucleotide sequence: TGTGCCAGCAGCCCCCAGGGGTTGTTGAGCACTGAAGCTTTCTTT. The variable domain in full, with the rest retrieved from reference TRBV7-9 and TRBJ1-1, is DTGVSQNPRHKITKRGQNVTFRCDPISEHNRLYWYRQTLGQGPEFLTYFQNEAQLEKSRLLSDRFSAERPKGSFSTLEIQRTEQGDSAMYLCASSPQGLLSTEAFFGQGTRLTVV.

The V gene is TRBV6-1, the J gene TRBJ2-7; D tentatively fits TRBD1 or TRBD2 (5 bases each). Per germline, CDR1 MNHNS and CDR2 SASEGT. V shed 7 bases and J shed 2 bases, with 21 bases lying between them. The CDR3 is 16 amino acids. The chain's CDR3 is CASNGEGAGRTYEQYF. CDR3 DNA sequence: TGTGCCAGCAATGGAGAAGGGGCAGGGAGAACCTACGAGCAGTACTTC.

The table lists this clonotype with a few counts. Possible read error: a much larger clone is one base away. The V and J genes are TRBV29-1 and TRBJ2-2; 14 bases match TRBD2. The germline V gene encodes CDR1 SQVTM and CDR2 ANQGSEA. The junction had 5 bases not matched to a gene; V was cut back by 6 bases and J by 2 bases. This CDR3 region has 16 residues. The CDR3 here is CSVQGLAGVNTGELFF. CDR3 nucleotide sequence: TGCAGCGTCCAGGGACTAGCGGGAGTAAACACCGGGGAGCTGTTTTTT.

This clonotype has more than one count but fewer than ten. A clone one base away is much larger, so this may be a read error. This chain links TRBV6-1 with TRBJ2-7; 7 nucleotides align to TRBD1. Looked up from germline, CDR1 is MNHNS and CDR2 is SASEGT. The junction had 10 bases not matched to a gene; V was cut back by 5 bases and J by 6 bases. The CDR3 extends over 14 amino acids. CDR3 region: CASSTGTEVIEQYF. CDR3 nucleotides: TGTGCCAGCAGTACCGGGACAGAGGTGATCGAGCAGTACTTC.

The rearrangement uses TRBV2 and TRBJ2-1; D may be TRBD2 (5 bases). V lost 6 bases and J lost 2, with 14 bases in between. The CDR3 sequence is 15 residues long. Germline values: CDR1 SNHLY, CDR2 FYNNEI. The CDR3 region has the DNA TGTGCCAGCAGAGCTGACTACAGCCCCTACAATGAGCAGTTCTTC. Translation gives CASRADYSPYNEQFF. Combining the CDR3 with reference TRBV2 and TRBJ2-1 gives the whole variable domain EPEVTQTPSHQVTQMGQEVILRCVPISNHLYFYWYRQILGQKVEFLVSFYNNEISEKSEIFDDQFSVERPDGSNFTLKIRSTKLEDSAMYFCASRADYSPYNEQFFGPGTRLTVL.

This clonotype was seen at least ten times. This rearrangement joins TRBV6-5 to TRBJ2-3; 7 positions match TRBD1. Germline assignment: CDR1 MNHEY and CDR2 SVGAGI. CDR3 length: 16 residues. The V segment lost 10 bases and the J segment 4 bases; nucleotides outside the gene matches: 17. Written as DNA, the CDR3 is TGTGCCACAGCAGTTACGCGGGCAGGGGGAGCAGATACGCAGTATTTT. This encodes CATAVTRAGGADTQYF.

About this clonotype itself: A single base separates this from a much larger clone, so it may be a read error. V is TRBV6-6 and J is TRBJ2-1; TRBD1 agrees at 8 bases. CDR1 and CDR2 (germline): MNHNY, SVGAGI (reference sequence). CDR3 length equals 14 residues. The CDR3 bases are TGTGTCAGCAGTACCGACAGGGGTCGGAATGAGCAGTTCTTC. Its translation: CVSSTDRGRNEQFF.

For this clonotype: The junction departs from the called germline gene at one end, perhaps through a read error. J is TRBJ2-1 and V is TRBV2; 9 nucleotides agree with TRBD2. This CDR3 comprises 18 residues. Germline V gene lookup returns CDR1 SNHLY and CDR2 FYNNEI. CDR3 protein: CASSAGGRAIASYNKQFF. In nucleotides, the CDR3 is TGTGCCAGCAGTGCGGGCGGGAGGGCCATAGCGTCCTACAATAAGCAGTTCTTC.

The rearrangement links TRBV5-1 to TRBJ2-7; TRBD1 matches 7 bases. The germline gives CDR1 SGHRS, CDR2 YFSETQ. Trimming at V came to 4 bases and at J to 3 bases, leaving 4 bases not matched to a gene. This CDR3 has 13 amino acids. Here the CDR3 reads CASSRGDSYEQYF. The DNA for the CDR3 is TGCGCCAGCAGCAGAGGGGACAGCTACGAGCAGTACTTC.

This clonotype was counted at least ten times. It may be a read error: a sequence one base away is much more abundant. The chain employs TRBV14 and TRBJ2-1; 9 bases line up with TRBD2. CDR1 and CDR2 (germline): SGHDN, FVKESK. The CDR3 loop spans 16 amino acids. The CDR3 DNA reads TGTGCCAGCAGCCAAGATCCAGCTAGCGGGGTCAATGAGCAGCTCTTC. Translated, it gives CASSQDPASGVNEQLF.

Points on this clonotype: The conserved phenylalanine or tryptophan is not found at the CDR3 terminus, so this likely reflects a read error. The DNA is left out, because the CDR3 cannot be placed on it with certainty; the CDR3 is given as TCRdb lists it. This chain connects TRBV5-8 to TRBJ2-2; no check of the table's D call, TRBD2, against the DNA was made. Germline V gives CDR1 SGHTS, CDR2 YDEGEE. The CDR3 is 14 amino acids long, termini counted. The CDR3 loop is CASSLRRGSGELLL.